What follows is one T cell receptor beta chain and its context. Its cognate antigen is unknown. The data derive from a study of T cell responses to AZD1222 COVID-19 vaccine. Study-wide results and limits: Baseline seropositivity characterized only six AZD1222 recipients. Across the whole spike, CD4 TCRs peaked at regions 160-218 and 743-854.

Using immunoSEQ multiplex PCR, the repertoire was profiled, and TCRdb retains in-frame clones only, with some absent. The sample consists of about 73,000 clones, 75% to 90% of them appearing once. Trimming took off 2 bases at V and 7 bases at J, with 3 bases between the two ends. Germline V gives CDR1 WNHNN, CDR2 SYGVQD (reference sequence). The CDR3 has 12 amino acids. The sequence was obtained from an adult who received the AZD1222 COVID-19 vaccine. The chain carries TRBV10-1 and TRBJ1-6; D remains unclear. The specimen comprised peripheral blood, sampled 28 days after the second AZD1222 dose. The CDR3: CASSEPNSPLHF. The CDR3 nucleotides read TGCGCCAGCAGTGAGCCCAATTCACCCCTCCACTTT.